This T cell receptor beta chain was recorded in a study of shared clonotypes between healthy human individuals. Study-level findings and limits: Since donors were few, the genetic and exposure-history diversity represented was limited.

Splitting of CD4+ cells produced CD45RA+ naive and CD45RA-negative memory subsets. Data came from immunoSEQ multiplex PCR; TCRdb stores just in-frame clones and leaves some out. The sample gives about 1.1 million clones, 70% to 80% of which show up once; more than 0.85% is in the top ten. Details on this clone: Its cognate antigen is unknown.

Trimming removed 7 bases from V and 5 bases from J; junction bases left unmatched: 6. Per the germline V gene, CDR1 is SNHLY and CDR2 is FYNNEI. CDR3 length: 13 amino acids. The sequencing input was memory CD4+ T cells from PBMCs. Subset given: CD45RA-negative fraction. V is TRBV2 and J is TRBJ2-3; 7 positions agree with TRBD2. The TCR sequence derives from a man aged 18 to 30 in good health. Some clones in this sample may be carry-over from other donors' samples. DNA for the CDR3: TGTGCCAGCAAGGCGGGAGAGGTAGATACGCAGTATTTT. It codes for CASKAGEVDTQYF.